This TCR beta chain originates from a study of T cells in Graves' hyperthyroidism and ophthalmopathy. At the level of the study: At the time of initial diagnosis and before any treatment, peripheral blood was collected.

The CDR3 consists of 14 residues. Germline V gene sequence: CDR1 MDHEN, CDR2 SYDVKM. The ends were cut back, 3 bases at V and 1 base at J, with 9 bases in the middle. Authors of the study amplified TCR beta CDR3 regions from RNA transcripts. With the HTBI primer set, the TCR CDR3 went through a first round of RT-PCR. TCRdb passed the multiplex PCR reads through MiXCR, listing each CDR3 protein once. The repertoire holds more than 350,000 distinct CDR3 sequences, with about 15% as singletons. The sequenced sample was blood. This chain links TRBV28 with TRBJ1-1; no clear D. This receptor was taken from a woman between 25 and 40 years old with Graves' hyperthyroidism. CDR3: CASSLVTQNTEAFF. CDR3 nucleotides: TGTGCCAGCAGTTTGGTGACACAGAACACTGAAGCTTTCTTT.